The 8 T cell receptor beta chains reported below all come from one sample, sequenced in a study of CD4 T cells in relation to SARS-CoV-2 and coronaviruses. Assay used: immunoSEQ multiplex PCR; TCRdb lists only in-frame clones, some missing. The sample consists of about 21,000 clones, 76% of them appearing once. These receptors have no identified antigens. The unexposed donors gave CD4+ T cells in 2011-2018, prior to COVID-19. After 10 to 11 days of culture, CD4+ T cells were isolated. The specimen was CD4+ T cells from PBMCs, cultured in vitro. The receptor set was obtained from a human donor in good health.

The genes are TRBV15 and TRBJ1-4; 12 nucleotides align to TRBD1. Looked up from germline, CDR1 is LNHNV and CDR2 is YYDKDF (reference sequence). This CDR3 comprises 24 residues. The V gene end was trimmed by 1 base and the J gene end by 0 bases; junction bases not matched to a gene: 21. This chain's CDR3 is CATSRVRGGGTGGEVWATNEKLFF. As DNA, the CDR3 is TGTGCCACCAGCAGAGTTAGGGGCGGAGGGACAGGGGGCGAAGTCTGGGCAACTAATGAAAAACTGTTTTTT.

The chain recombines TRBV27 with TRBJ1-6, with a weak D call TRBD1 (6 bases). V lost 3 bases to trimming and J lost 4 bases, with 13 bases between them. The CDR3 totals 16 residues. Germline V gene lookup returns CDR1 MNHEY and CDR2 SMNVEV (reference sequence). In nucleotides, the CDR3 is TGTGCCAGCAGTTTGGCAGGGGCCGATTATAATTCACCCCTCCACTTT. Translated: CASSLAGADYNSPLHF.

The chain joins TRBV19 to TRBJ2-3; 10 bases align to TRBD1. This CDR3 has 17 amino acids. After removal of 3 bases from V and 1 base from J, the junction contained 7 bases not matched to a gene. Germline lookup yields CDR1 LNHDA and CDR2 SQIVND (reference sequence). As DNA, the CDR3 is TGTGCCAGTAGTATGAGGATCGGGACAGGGGGCACAGATACGCAGTATTTT. Protein product: CASSMRIGTGGTDTQYF.

V is TRBV15 and J is TRBJ2-1; TRBD2 aligns across 14 bases. The CDR3 is made up of 17 amino acids. The germline gives CDR1 LNHNV, CDR2 YYDKDF (reference sequence). V dropped 4 bases and J dropped 10; count of bases not matched to a gene: 12. In DNA, the CDR3 is TGTGCCACCAGCACGACGGAGGGACTAGCGGGAGTAGGGGAGCAGTTCTTC. Translating it yields CATSTTEGLAGVGEQFF. The entire variable domain, with the rest obtained from reference TRBV15 and TRBJ2-1, is as follows: DAMVIQNPRYQVTQFGKPVTLSCSQTLNHNVMYWYQQKSSQAPKLLFHYYDKDFNNEADTPDNFQSRRPNTSFCFLDIRSPGLGDTAMYLCATSTTEGLAGVGEQFFGPGTRLTVL.

This chain joins TRBV10-3 and TRBJ2-3; D may be TRBD1 (6 bases). The CDR3 covers 15 residues. The ends were cut back, 7 bases at V and 1 base at J, with 15 bases in the middle. Germline assignment: CDR1 ENHRY and CDR2 SYGVKD. CDR3: CAITNGEGGTDTQYF. The CDR3 bases are TGTGCCATCACCAATGGAGAGGGGGGCACAGATACGCAGTATTTT.

This clone has just a few counts. The chain combines TRBV3-1 (or the pseudogene TRBV3-2) with TRBJ1-2, with D tentatively TRBD1 (5 bases). Trimming left V 4 bases short and J 4 bases short, with 16 bases between. The CDR3 loop spans 15 amino acids. CDR1 LGHDT and CDR2 YNNKEL come from the germline V gene (reference sequence). This chain's CDR3 is CASSLEGDGLYGYTF. The CDR3 DNA is TGTGCCAGCAGCCTAGAAGGGGACGGCCTCTATGGCTACACCTTC.

The gene calls are TRBV15 and TRBJ1-5, with 12 bases identical to TRBD1. The CDR3 is made up of 16 amino acids. Germline-derived CDR1 and CDR2 are LNHNV and YYDKDF (reference sequence). Losses at the gene ends were 5 bases for V and 9 bases for J; bases not matched to a gene: 11. The CDR3 DNA reads TGTGCCACCAGCCGAAACTCGGGACAGGGGGCAGGGCCCCAGCATTTT. Translating gives CATSRNSGQGAGPQHF.

This clone has a handful of counts. CDR3 amino acids: CASSQGGQTQYF. In nucleotides, the CDR3 is TGTGCCAGCTCACAGGGAGGGCAGACCCAGTACTTC. The chain uses TRBV18 and TRBJ2-5; 7 bases map to TRBD2. Per the germline V gene, CDR1 is KGHSH and CDR2 is LQKENI. This CDR3 contains 12 residues. Trimming removed 4 bases from V and 6 bases from J; junction bases left unmatched: 2. Looking up the rest from reference TRBV18 and TRBJ2-5 gives the full variable domain: NAGVMQNPRHLVRRRGQEARLRCSPMKGHSHVYWYRQLPEEGLKFMVYLQKENIIDESGMPKERFSAEFPKEGPSILRIQQVVRGDSAAYFCASSQGGQTQYFGPGTRLLVL.